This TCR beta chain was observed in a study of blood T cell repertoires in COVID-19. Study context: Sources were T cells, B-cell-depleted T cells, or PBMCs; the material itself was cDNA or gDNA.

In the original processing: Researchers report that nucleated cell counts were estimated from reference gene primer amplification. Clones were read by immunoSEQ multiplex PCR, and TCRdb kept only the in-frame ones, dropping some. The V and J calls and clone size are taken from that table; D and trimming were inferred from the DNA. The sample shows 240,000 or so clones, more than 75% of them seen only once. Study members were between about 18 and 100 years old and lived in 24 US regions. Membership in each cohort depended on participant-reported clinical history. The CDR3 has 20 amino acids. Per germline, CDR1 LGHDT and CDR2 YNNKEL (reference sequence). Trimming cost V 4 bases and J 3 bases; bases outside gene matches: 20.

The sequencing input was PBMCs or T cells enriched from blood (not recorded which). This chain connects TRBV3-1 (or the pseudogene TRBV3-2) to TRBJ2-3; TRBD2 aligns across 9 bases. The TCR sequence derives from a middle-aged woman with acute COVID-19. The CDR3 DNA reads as TGTGCCAGCAGCCCTCCGAGGGTAGCGGGAGAAGGTTGGGGTACAGATACGCAGTATTTT. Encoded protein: CASSPPRVAGEGWGTDTQYF.